A selection of T cell receptor beta chains follows, all from one sample in a study of blood T cell repertoires in COVID-19. This table comes from immunoSEQ multiplex PCR, and its TCRdb copy is limited to in-frame clones, with some not included. This table holds a few hundred thousand clones, roughly 86% found once. Sequencing was performed on peripheral blood. All receptors come from a woman between 55 and 75 years old with COVID-19, enrolled during active disease. The CDR3 runs from the conserved cysteine through the conserved F or W. A D gene is named only where the DNA matches it firmly. Some rows mark clone size as missing; the rest say once, few, many or name a class of expanded clone.

d_call j_call v_call cdr3_length clone_size cdr3_nt cdr3_aa
TRBD2 TRBJ2-3 TRBV5-4 13 . TGTGCCAGCAGCGGACTAGCGGGAGATACGCAGTATTTT CASSGLAGDTQYF
TRBD2 TRBJ2-2 TRBV5-4 16 . TGTGCCAGCAGCCCGGGGGGGCGAATGAACACCGGGGAGCTGTTTTTT CASSPGGRMNTGELFF
. TRBJ1-1 TRBV10-3 16 . TGTGCCATCAGTGAGTCGGGGTGGGGGGGCGGCACTGAAGCTTTCTTT CAISESGWGGGTEAFF
TRBD1 TRBJ2-1 TRBV3-1/TRBV3-2 16 . TGTGCCAGCAGCCGACAGGGGTCCAGCTCCTACAATGAGCAGTTCTTC CASSRQGSSSYNEQFF
TRBD1 TRBJ1-2 TRBV2 19 . TGTGCCAGCAGGGAAGAGGACAGGGGGCTTTATTATTTATGGTATGGCTACACCTTC CASREEDRGLYYLWYGYTF
TRBD1 TRBJ1-5 TRBV19 14 . TGTGCCAGTAGTTCGACAGGGAGCAATCAGCCCCAGCATTTT CASSSTGSNQPQHF
TRBD2 TRBJ2-1 TRBV3-1/TRBV3-2 14 . TGTGCCAGCAGCCAAAGCGGGGGGGCATATGAGCAGTTCTTC CASSQSGGAYEQFF
. TRBJ2-2 TRBV4-2 14 few TGTGCCAGCAGCCAAGATAGGGGCACCGGGGAGCTGTTTTTT CASSQDRGTGELFF
TRBD2 TRBJ2-2 TRBV19 14 . TGTGCCAGTACACCGGGGGGGAACACCGGGGAGCTGTTTTTT CASTPGGNTGELFF
TRBD1 TRBJ1-4 TRBV3-1/TRBV3-2 16 . TGTGCCAGCAGCTACATTGGGGGACAGGGGAATGAAAAACTGTTTTTT CASSYIGGQGNEKLFF
. TRBJ2-1 TRBV11-1 12 . TGTGCCAGCAGCTTCCATGAGGGAGAGCAGTTCTTC CASSFHEGEQFF
. TRBJ2-3 TRBV9 15 . TGTGCCAGCAGCGTAGCAGGGGCGAACACAGATACGCAGTATTTT CASSVAGANTDTQYF
. TRBJ2-5 TRBV15 14 . TGTGCCACCAGACCAGGGGGGAACCAAGAGACCCAGTACTTC CATRPGGNQETQYF
. TRBJ1-3 TRBV29-1 13 . TGCAGCGTTGAAACCGGGACACTAAACACCATATATTTT CSVETGTLNTIYF
TRBD2 TRBJ2-1 TRBV6-1 15 . TGTGCCAGCAGTGATCGGACTAGCGGGAGGGTTGAGCAGTTCTTC CASSDRTSGRVEQFF
. TRBJ2-3 TRBV29-1 14 . TGCAGCGTTGGTGGTAGCGCTCGCACAGATACGCAGTATTTT CSVGGSARTDTQYF